Listed here is a single TCR beta chain. Antigen unknown. One end of the junction fails to match germline, which may point to a read error. The data were taken from a study of T cell repertoires in cytomegalovirus infection. Study-level points and caveats: Cumulative frequency of public TCR beta families picked out carriers of CMV plus the relevant HLA.

Using its own MiXCR run on the reads, TCRdb lists one record per CDR3 protein. Of some 400,000 distinct CDR3 sequences listed, approximately 18% are singletons. The CDR3 is made up of 15 amino acids. Germline-derived CDR1 and CDR2 are LGHNA and YSLEER. The chain links TRBV4-3 to TRBJ1-2; tentatively, D is TRBD1 (5 bases). Material: PBMCs. This TCR derives from a human donor in good health (CMV status not recorded). Some clones in this sample may be carry-over from other donors' samples. CDR3 DNA: TGCGCCAGCAGCCAAGATCCGGGACCTAACTATAGCTACACCTTC. Its protein is CASSQDPGPNYSYTF.